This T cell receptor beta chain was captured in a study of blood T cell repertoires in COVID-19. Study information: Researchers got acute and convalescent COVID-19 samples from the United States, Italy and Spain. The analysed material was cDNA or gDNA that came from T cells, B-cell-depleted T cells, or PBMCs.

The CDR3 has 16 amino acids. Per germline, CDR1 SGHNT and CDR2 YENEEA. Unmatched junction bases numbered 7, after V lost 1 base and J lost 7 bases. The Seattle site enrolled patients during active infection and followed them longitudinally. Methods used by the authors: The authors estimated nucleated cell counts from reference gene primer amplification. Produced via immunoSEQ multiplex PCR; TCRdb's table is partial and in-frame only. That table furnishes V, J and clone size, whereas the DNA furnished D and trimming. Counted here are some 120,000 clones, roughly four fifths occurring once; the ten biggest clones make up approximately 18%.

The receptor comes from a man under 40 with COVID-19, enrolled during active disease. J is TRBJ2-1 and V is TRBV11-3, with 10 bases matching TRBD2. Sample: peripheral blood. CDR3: CASSLVLAGAGNEQFF. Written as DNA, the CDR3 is TGTGCCAGCAGCTTAGTCCTAGCGGGAGCTGGTAATGAGCAGTTCTTC.